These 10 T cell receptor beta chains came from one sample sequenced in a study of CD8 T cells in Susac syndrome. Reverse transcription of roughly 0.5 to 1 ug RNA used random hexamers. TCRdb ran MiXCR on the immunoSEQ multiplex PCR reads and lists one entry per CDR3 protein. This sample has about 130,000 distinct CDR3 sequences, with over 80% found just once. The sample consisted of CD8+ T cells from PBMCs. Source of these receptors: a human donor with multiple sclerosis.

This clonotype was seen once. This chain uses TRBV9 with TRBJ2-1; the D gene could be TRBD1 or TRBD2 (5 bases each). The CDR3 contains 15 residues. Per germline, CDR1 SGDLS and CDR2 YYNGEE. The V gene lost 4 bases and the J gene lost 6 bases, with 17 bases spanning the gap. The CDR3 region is CASSPRGESLNEQFF. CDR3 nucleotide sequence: TGTGCCAGCAGCCCTCGAGGGGAGTCCCTCAATGAGCAGTTCTTC.

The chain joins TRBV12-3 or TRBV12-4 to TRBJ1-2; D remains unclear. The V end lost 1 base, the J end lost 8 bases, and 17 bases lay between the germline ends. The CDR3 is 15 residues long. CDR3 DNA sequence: TGTGCCAGCAGTTTAGATGAGGGCCTCATGCGGGGCTACACCTTC. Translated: CASSLDEGLMRGYTF.

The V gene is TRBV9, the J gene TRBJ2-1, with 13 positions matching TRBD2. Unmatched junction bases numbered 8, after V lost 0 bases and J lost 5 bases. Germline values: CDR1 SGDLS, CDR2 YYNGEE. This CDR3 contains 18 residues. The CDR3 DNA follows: TGTGCCAGCAGCGTAGAAGGGACTAGCGGGGACGGCCACAATGAGCAGTTCTTC. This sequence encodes CASSVEGTSGDGHNEQFF.

This CDR3 is CASSQDRANYGYTF. The CDR3, as DNA: TGTGCCAGCAGCCAAGACCGGGCTAACTATGGCTACACCTTC. V and J are TRBV3-1 and TRBJ1-2; unclear D gene. V lost 0 bases, J lost 0 bases, and 5 bases lay in between. The CDR3 totals 14 residues. In germline, CDR1 is LGHDT, CDR2 YNNKEL (reference sequence).

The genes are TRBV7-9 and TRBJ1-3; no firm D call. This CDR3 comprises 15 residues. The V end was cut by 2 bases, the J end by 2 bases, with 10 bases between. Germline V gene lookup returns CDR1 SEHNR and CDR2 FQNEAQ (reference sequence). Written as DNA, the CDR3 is TGTGCCAGCAGCTTAAGACGGGCGCCTGGAAACACCATATATTTT. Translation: CASSLRRAPGNTIYF.

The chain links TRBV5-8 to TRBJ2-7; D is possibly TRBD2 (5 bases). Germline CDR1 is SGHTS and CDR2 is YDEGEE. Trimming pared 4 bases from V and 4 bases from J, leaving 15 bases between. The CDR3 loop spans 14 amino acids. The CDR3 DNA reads TGTGCCAGCAGCCTCAGACTATTACTTTACGAGCAGTACGTC. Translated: CASSLRLLLYEQYV.

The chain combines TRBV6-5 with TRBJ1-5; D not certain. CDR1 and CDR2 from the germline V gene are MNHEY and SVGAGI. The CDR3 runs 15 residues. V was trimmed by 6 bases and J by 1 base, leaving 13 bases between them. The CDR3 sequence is CASRADGMSNQPQHF. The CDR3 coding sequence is TGTGCCAGCAGGGCGGACGGAATGAGCAATCAGCCCCAGCATTTT.

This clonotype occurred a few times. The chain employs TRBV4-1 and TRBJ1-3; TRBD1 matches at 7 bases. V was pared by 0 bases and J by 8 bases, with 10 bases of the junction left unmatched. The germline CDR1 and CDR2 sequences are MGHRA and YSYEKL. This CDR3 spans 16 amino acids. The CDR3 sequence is CASSQDYRGAGDTIYF. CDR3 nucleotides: TGCGCCAGCAGCCAAGATTACAGGGGCGCCGGTGACACCATATATTTT.

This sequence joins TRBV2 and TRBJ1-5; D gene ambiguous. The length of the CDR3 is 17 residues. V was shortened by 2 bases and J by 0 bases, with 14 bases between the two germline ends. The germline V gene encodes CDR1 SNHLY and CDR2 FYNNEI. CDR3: CASSERLGRYSNQPQHF. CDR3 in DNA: TGTGCCAGCAGTGAAAGGCTGGGTCGGTATAGCAATCAGCCCCAGCATTTT.

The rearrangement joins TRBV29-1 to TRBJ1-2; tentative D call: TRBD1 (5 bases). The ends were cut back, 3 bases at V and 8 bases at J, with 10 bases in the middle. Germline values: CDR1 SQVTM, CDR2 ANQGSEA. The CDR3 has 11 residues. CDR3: CSVESGHGYTF. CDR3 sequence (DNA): TGCAGCGTTGAGTCAGGGCACGGCTACACCTTC.